The 27 T cell receptor beta chains in this list originate from one sample, sequenced in a study of quantifying T cell responses using KT2 cells. At the level of the study: TCR alpha and beta constant-region primers primed reverse transcription of RNA.

An oligo carrying a UMI was ligated to the cDNA 3' end. First-round PCR used 3 to 4 cycles and beta primers RC1.1 and RC1.2 covering TRBC1 and TRBC2. A single record per CDR3 protein comes from TCRdb applying MiXCR to the UMI-ligation and nested PCR reads. This sample has about 50,000 distinct CDR3 sequences, with 11% found just once. The specimen sequenced was PBMCs spiked with cells of the T cell clone KT2. Source of these receptors: a human donor.

This clonotype was picked up a small number of times. The CDR3 here is CSATGTGTLSSYEQYF. In DNA form, the CDR3 reads TGCAGCGCAACCGGGACAGGGACCCTCTCCTCCTACGAGCAGTACTTC. The V gene is TRBV29-1, the J gene TRBJ2-7; 9 bases line up with TRBD1. The germline CDR1 and CDR2 sequences are SQVTM and ANQGSEA. CDR3 length equals 16 residues. The junction had 13 bases not matched to a gene; V was cut back by 7 bases and J by 0 bases.

Concerning this clonotype itself: A much larger clone lies one base from this, so it may be a read error. This CDR3 is CASSQGHSEKLFF. The CDR3 nucleotides are TGCGCCAGCAGCCAAGGACATAGTGAAAAACTGTTTTTT. The J gene is TRBJ1-4, the V gene TRBV4-1; D is ambiguous. Trimming left V 1 base short and J 7 bases short, with 7 bases between. This CDR3 comprises 13 residues. Germline lookup yields CDR1 MGHRA and CDR2 YSYEKL.

The rearrangement uses TRBV6-1 and TRBJ1-1; D not resolved. Germline CDR1 MNHNS, CDR2 SASEGT. This CDR3 comprises 16 residues. V lost 5 bases and J lost 2, with 18 bases in between. In DNA form, the CDR3 reads TGTGCCAGCAGTCCTAGGCTTTTGCGGCTTAACACTGAAGCTTTCTTT. Translated: CASSPRLLRLNTEAFF.

The table lists this clonotype with a few counts. The V gene is TRBV12-3 or TRBV12-4, the J gene TRBJ2-4, with a weak D call TRBD1 (5 bases). The CDR3 is made up of 13 amino acids. V shed 6 bases and J shed 2 bases, with 8 bases lying between them. The CDR3 region is CASSQGSKNIQYF. The CDR3 DNA follows: TGTGCCAGCAGCCAGGGTTCCAAAAACATTCAGTACTTC.

This clonotype was seen many times. The J gene is TRBJ2-7, the V gene TRBV7-9; 8 nucleotides align to TRBD1. The CDR3 is 14 amino acids. Per the germline V gene, CDR1 is SEHNR and CDR2 is FQNEAQ (reference sequence). V lost 5 bases to trimming and J lost 3 bases; unmatched junction nucleotides: 6. The CDR3 loop reads CASSDQGAYYEQYF. The CDR3 DNA reads as TGTGCCAGCAGCGATCAGGGGGCCTACTACGAGCAGTACTTC.

This clonotype was seen only a few times. The rearrangement joins TRBV25-1 to TRBJ2-3; D unresolved. The CDR3 has 13 amino acids. The germline V gene has CDR1 MGHDK and CDR2 SYGVNS. Trimming pared 7 bases from V and 2 bases from J, leaving 10 bases between. The CDR3, as DNA: TGTGCCAGCACGGCTGTCAACACAGATACGCAGTATTTT. Amino acids: CASTAVNTDTQYF.

This clonotype was seen only a few times. The chain is built from TRBV3-1 and TRBJ1-6; D unresolved. The CDR3 sequence is 14 residues long. The V and J ends lost 1 base and 7 bases respectively, with 8 bases between them. Germline V gene data show CDR1 as LGHDT and CDR2 as YNNKEL (reference sequence). The CDR3 loop is CASSQVSGNSPLHF. The CDR3 coding sequence is TGTGCCAGCAGCCAAGTAAGTGGGAATTCACCCCTCCACTTT.

V and J are TRBV25-1 and TRBJ1-4; D uncertain. The CDR3 covers 16 residues. Germline V gene data show CDR1 as MGHDK and CDR2 as SYGVNS. The V end was cut by 0 bases, the J end by 8 bases, with 16 bases between. Written as DNA, the CDR3 is TGTGCCAGCAGTGAATATCTCCCAGGAGGAGGAGAAAAACTGTTTTTT. It specifies CASSEYLPGGGEKLFF.

This clonotype showed up just a few times. The chain uses TRBV6-1 and TRBJ2-7; 10 nucleotides match TRBD1. Trimming at V came to 5 bases and at J to 2 bases, leaving 6 bases not matched to a gene. Germline V lookup: CDR1 MNHNS, CDR2 SASEGT. The CDR3 runs to 15 residues. The CDR3 here is CASSLTGTGAYEQYF. CDR3 DNA sequence: TGTGCCAGCAGTCTCACCGGGACAGGGGCCTACGAGCAGTACTTC.

The chain couples TRBV9 to TRBJ2-6; 7 bases fit TRBD2. Per germline, CDR1 SGDLS and CDR2 YYNGEE. Trimming cost V 3 bases and J 0 bases; bases outside gene matches: 3. The CDR3 runs 16 residues. DNA for the CDR3: TGTGCCAGCAGCGCTGGGGGGGGCTCTGGGGCCAACGTCCTGACTTTC. Its translation: CASSAGGGSGANVLTF.

This clonotype occurred a few times. The V call is TRBV11-2, the J call TRBJ1-1; D is unclear. The CDR3 spans 16 residues. Per the germline V gene, CDR1 is SGHAT and CDR2 is FQNNGV. Between the trimmed V and J ends, which lost 2 bases and 0 bases, there was a span of 13 bases. CDR3 residues: CASSLRWAPLNTEAFF. CDR3 coding DNA: TGTGCCAGCAGCTTACGTTGGGCTCCCCTGAACACTGAAGCTTTCTTT.

This clonotype was counted between two and nine times. This chain connects TRBV7-9 to TRBJ1-5, with TRBD1 matching over 9 bases. The CDR3 has 16 amino acids. Germline loops: CDR1 SEHNR, CDR2 FQNEAQ (reference sequence). J was trimmed by 2 bases and V by 5 bases; bases with no gene match: 7. CDR3 amino acids: CASSREQGAGNQPQHF. The CDR3 bases are TGTGCCAGCAGCCGAGAACAGGGGGCCGGCAATCAGCCCCAGCATTTT.

The chain is built from TRBV12-3 or TRBV12-4 and TRBJ2-5, with D unclear. The CDR3 length is 14 residues. Trimming shortened V by 6 bases and J by 1 base, and 12 bases separated the two germline ends. CDR3 coding DNA: TGTGCCAGCAGCTCGGGCCAATTCCAAGAGACCCAGTACTTC. This encodes CASSSGQFQETQYF.

This clonotype has more than one count but fewer than ten. The chain couples TRBV7-6 to TRBJ2-7; D is unclear. Looked up from germline, CDR1 is SGHVS and CDR2 is FNYEAQ. This CDR3 spans 13 amino acids. The ends were cut back, 1 base at V and 6 bases at J, with 10 bases in the middle. CDR3 residues: CASSLDLKGEQYF. The CDR3 DNA reads TGTGCCAGCAGCTTAGACCTCAAAGGCGAGCAGTACTTC.

The sample holds many counts of this clonotype. For the CDR3, the DNA is TGTGCCAGCAGCTTAGAAGGTGGGCTAGCGGGAGGGCCTGTCGAGCAGTACTTC. This gives the protein CASSLEGGLAGGPVEQYF. The chain carries TRBV7-2 and TRBJ2-7; 12 positions agree with TRBD2. With V trimmed by 1 base and J by 6 bases, 13 bases remained unmatched. Per germline, CDR1 SGHTA and CDR2 FQGNSA. This CDR3 is built from 18 residues.

This clonotype was counted ten times or more. V usage is TRBV15 and J usage is TRBJ2-5, with 9 nucleotides matching TRBD2. In germline, CDR1 is LNHNV, CDR2 YYDKDF (reference sequence). J gave up 0 bases and V 0 bases, and 8 bases lay outside the gene matches. The CDR3 spans 18 residues. The CDR3 region has the DNA TGTGCCACCAGCAGAGATCTCGGTCTAGCGGGAAACCAAGAGACCCAGTACTTC. It codes for CATSRDLGLAGNQETQYF.

This clonotype was recorded at least ten times. CDR3 residues: CSTWQINEKLFF. As DNA, the CDR3 is TGCAGTACCTGGCAGATTAATGAAAAACTGTTTTTT. V gene TRBV20-1 combines with J gene TRBJ1-4; D remains unclear. This CDR3 comprises 12 residues. V shed 8 bases and J shed 4 bases, with 11 bases lying between them. The germline CDR1 and CDR2 sequences are DFQATT and SNEGSKA (reference sequence).

This clonotype was recorded a few times. This chain joins TRBV2 and TRBJ2-1; 10 bases map to TRBD2. After removal of 8 bases from V and 9 bases from J, the junction contained 10 bases not matched to a gene. The germline CDR1 and CDR2 sequences are SNHLY and FYNNEI. The CDR3 is made up of 14 amino acids. CDR3 sequence (DNA): TGTGCCAGCCTTCGGACTAGCGGCCCTGCTGAGCAGTTCTTC. This translates into CASLRTSGPAEQFF.

This clonotype occurred a few times. The gene calls are TRBV12-3 or TRBV12-4 and TRBJ2-2, with D perhaps TRBD1 (5 bases). The CDR3 contains 14 residues. V lost 3 bases and J lost 5, with 10 bases in between. The CDR3 protein is CASSFRVGTGELFF. CDR3 DNA: TGTGCCAGCAGTTTCAGGGTAGGGACCGGGGAGCTGTTTTTT.

The table lists this clonotype with a few counts. The chain has TRBV5-1 and TRBJ2-7, with TRBD2 matching over 10 bases. The CDR3 runs 16 residues. Germline CDR1 is SGHRS and CDR2 is YFSETQ. Trimming at V came to 4 bases and at J to 6 bases, leaving 13 bases not matched to a gene. The CDR3 nucleotides are TGCGCCAGCAGCCCCACCCAGCCTAGCGGGAGATCCGAGCAGTACTTC. Its translation is CASSPTQPSGRSEQYF.

The V gene is TRBV6-1, the J gene TRBJ1-2; 9 bases align to TRBD1. The CDR3 totals 16 residues. V gave up 8 bases and J gave up 3 bases; unmatched junction bases: 13. Per germline, CDR1 MNHNS and CDR2 SASEGT. Here the CDR3 DNA reads TGTGCCAGCTCCGAAGGGGCGGGACAGGGTCACTATGGCTACACCTTC. Residues: CASSEGAGQGHYGYTF.

The chain recombines TRBV12-3 or TRBV12-4 with TRBJ2-3; D not certain. The CDR3 is 16 residues long. Deletions cut 3 bases from V and 0 bases from J, with 13 bases between. The DNA for the CDR3 is TGTGCCAGCAGTTTGATAGGGCGGTTGAGCACAGATACGCAGTATTTT. Its protein product is CASSLIGRLSTDTQYF.

In its sample, this clonotype is medium-sized. The chain has TRBV4-2 and TRBJ2-5; D is unresolved. V was clipped by 4 bases and J by 6 bases, with 15 bases between them. There are 14 residues in the CDR3. The germline V gene encodes CDR1 LGHNA and CDR2 YNFKEQ. CDR3 residues: CASSPNLETKTQYF. The CDR3, as DNA: TGTGCCAGCAGCCCAAATTTGGAAACAAAGACCCAGTACTTC.

This clonotype was seen a few times. The chain employs TRBV28 and TRBJ1-4, with D maybe TRBD1 (6 bases). Trimming took off 3 bases at V and 8 bases at J, with 25 bases between the two ends. From germline, CDR1 is MDHEN and CDR2 SYDVKM. The CDR3 contains 18 residues. The CDR3 DNA is TGTGCCAGCAGTTTCGTCTTTTTAAAAACAGGGACTAGGGAAAAACTGTTTTTT. It specifies CASSFVFLKTGTREKLFF. Using reference TRBV28 and TRBJ1-4 for the parts outside the CDR3, the full variable domain is DVKVTQSSRYLVKRTGEKVFLECVQDMDHENMFWYRQDPGLGLRLIYFSYDVKMKEKGDIPEGYSVSREKKERFSLILESASTNQTSMYLCASSFVFLKTGTREKLFFGSGTQLSVL.

Comment on this clonotype: The junction shows a germline mismatch at one end, possibly a read error. The chain has TRBV12-3 or TRBV12-4 and TRBJ1-2; possibly TRBD1 for D (6 bases). This CDR3 comprises 12 residues. The CDR3 DNA reads TGTGCCAGCAGTTTCGGGGGCTATGGCTACAACTTC. Protein: CASSFGGYGYNF.

Only a few counts were recorded for this clonotype. The chain uses TRBV11-2 and TRBJ1-2; D not certain. The germline gives CDR1 SGHAT, CDR2 FQNNGV. The V end lost 4 bases, the J end lost 9 bases, and 15 bases lay between the germline ends. The length of the CDR3 is 13 residues. The chain's CDR3 is CASSSGVGERYTF. Written as DNA, the CDR3 is TGTGCCAGCAGCTCCGGGGTCGGGGAACGCTACACCTTC.

The V gene is TRBV7-9, the J gene TRBJ2-3; D gene uncertain. The CDR3 is made up of 13 amino acids. Trimming took 8 bases from V and 8 from J, leaving 17 bases between them. CDR1 and CDR2 (germline): SEHNR, FQNEAQ (reference sequence). CDR3 in amino acids: CASSMSWAGTQYF. The CDR3 DNA reads as TGTGCCAGCTCCATGTCCTGGGCTGGTACGCAGTATTTT. The full variable domain, completed using reference TRBV7-9 and TRBJ2-3, is DTGVSQNPRHKITKRGQNVTFRCDPISEHNRLYWYRQTLGQGPEFLTYFQNEAQLEKSRLLSDRFSAERPKGSFSTLEIQRTEQGDSAMYLCASSMSWAGTQYFGPGTRLTVL.